This T cell receptor beta chain was identified in a study of T cell responses to AZD1222 COVID-19 vaccine. Concerning this clone itself: No antigen is known for it.

Repertoires were generated with immunoSEQ multiplex PCR, while TCRdb's copy carries only in-frame clones and drops some. Here the sample spans 250,000 to 300,000 clones, almost 95% being singletons. Germline CDR1 reads MGHDK; CDR2 reads SYGVNS. The ends were cut back, 9 bases at V and 0 bases at J, with 8 bases in the middle. CDR3 length: 13 amino acids. Study findings and constraints: Unmutated regions of variants are reportedly targeted by nearly half of spike-specific TCRs.

The origin of this receptor is an adult who received the AZD1222 COVID-19 vaccine. Sample: peripheral blood, taken 28 days after the second AZD1222 dose. This rearrangement joins TRBV25-1 to TRBJ1-4, with unresolved D. The CDR3 coding sequence is TGTGCCAGTAAGAGGGCAACTAATGAAAAACTGTTTTTT. It is translated as CASKRATNEKLFF.